This entry lists 25 T cell receptor beta chains sequenced from one sample in a study of molecular identifiers for immune sequencing clone quantification. TCRdb recomputed calls from the PCR reads with MiXCR, one row per CDR3 protein. The sample shows more than 300,000 distinct CDR3 sequences, about 20% of them seen only once. The material sequenced was naive CD8+ T cells from blood, with Jurkat cell RNA spiked in. The subset here: FACS-sorted CD8+CD4-CCR7+CD45RA+ naive T cells. The receptors originated from a human donor in good health. Some libraries in this study had Jurkat cell RNA spiked in.

The sample holds a few counts of this clonotype. The rearrangement links TRBV11-3 to TRBJ2-3; D call uncertain. The germline CDR1 and CDR2 sequences are SGHNT and YENEEA. Trimming left V 5 bases short and J 0 bases short, with 3 bases between. The CDR3 extends over 12 amino acids. The CDR3 loop reads CASSASTDTQYF. The CDR3 DNA reads as TGTGCCAGCAGCGCTAGCACAGATACGCAGTATTTT.

This clonotype was counted between two and nine times. This chain connects TRBV2 to TRBJ2-7, with D possibly matching TRBD2 (6 bases). Trimming left V 10 bases short and J 3 bases short, with 16 bases between. CDR1 and CDR2 from the germline V gene are SNHLY and FYNNEI. This CDR3 region has 13 residues. The CDR3 nucleotides are TGTGCCACTCGGGGGTACGTCAGCTACGAGCAGTACTTC. Its protein is CATRGYVSYEQYF. Looking up the rest from reference TRBV2 and TRBJ2-7 gives the full variable domain: EPEVTQTPSHQVTQMGQEVILRCVPISNHLYFYWYRQILGQKVEFLVSFYNNEISEKSEIFDDQFSVERPDGSNFTLKIRSTKLEDSAMYFCATRGYVSYEQYFGPGTRLTVT.

As concerns this clonotype: A single base separates this from a much larger clone, so it may be a read error. The rearrangement links TRBV12-3 or TRBV12-4 to TRBJ2-2; D tentatively reads TRBD1 or TRBD2 (5 bases each). There are 14 residues in the CDR3. Trimming took off 4 bases at V and 7 bases at J, with 13 bases between the two ends. The CDR3 region is CASSYRRMGGELFF. CDR3 sequence (DNA): TGTGCCAGCAGTTACAGGAGGATGGGCGGGGAGCTGTTTTTT.

In its sample, this clonotype was seen many times. The rearrangement links TRBV25-1 to TRBJ2-5; D unresolved. Deletions cut 2 bases from V and 5 bases from J, with 15 bases between. The CDR3 runs to 15 residues. CDR1 is MGHDK and CDR2 is SYGVNS in the germline V gene. CDR3 sequence (DNA): TGTGCCAGCAGTGAAGTAAGGACCCTCGGGGAGACCCAGTACTTC. As protein: CASSEVRTLGETQYF.

On this clonotype: A much more abundant neighbour one base away suggests this may be a read error. The rearrangement uses TRBV5-1 and TRBJ2-7; D remains unclear. The CDR3 is 14 amino acids. Germline-derived CDR1 and CDR2 are SGHRS and YFSETQ. CDR3 nucleotides: TGCGCCAGCAGCCTTACAATAGACCTCGGCGAGCGGTACTTC. Protein: CASSLTIDLGERYF.

This clonotype has a count of ten or more. The CDR3 loop reads CASSLVGGENTEAFF. The CDR3 bases are TGTGCCAGCAGCTTAGTAGGTGGGGAGAACACTGAAGCTTTCTTT. The V and J genes are TRBV7-9 and TRBJ1-1; D unclear. Deletions cut 1 base from V and 1 base from J, with 10 bases between. The CDR3 sequence is 15 residues long. Looked up from germline, CDR1 is SEHNR and CDR2 is FQNEAQ (reference sequence).

This clonotype was recorded at least ten times. The CDR3 reads CASSLIAGNTGELFF. CDR3 bases: TGTGCCAGCAGCTTAATTGCGGGGAACACCGGGGAGCTGTTTTTT. The chain couples TRBV7-6 to TRBJ2-2, with D possibly matching TRBD2 (5 bases). The CDR3 sequence is 15 residues long. The V end was cut by 2 bases, the J end by 1 base, with 8 bases between. The germline CDR1 and CDR2 sequences are SGHVS and FNYEAQ.

In DNA, the CDR3 is TGTGCCATCACCTCCCGGGACAGGGATTATGGCTACACCTTC. This translates into CAITSRDRDYGYTF. The chain recombines TRBV10-3 with TRBJ1-2, with 9 bases lining up with TRBD1. This CDR3 contains 14 residues. Per germline, CDR1 ENHRY and CDR2 SYGVKD. With 7 bases clipped from V and 5 bases from J, the junction kept 8 bases outside the gene matches.

Worth noting for this clonotype: One end of the junction varies from germline; a read error may be responsible. The chain links TRBV25-1 to TRBJ2-2; D uncertain. This CDR3 contains 16 residues. CDR1 and CDR2 from the germline V gene are MGHDK and SYGVNS. In DNA form, the CDR3 reads TGTGCCAGCAGTGAATTCACGGGTATGAACGCCGGGGAGCTGTTTTTT. Protein product: CASSEFTGMNAGELFF.

The V gene is TRBV2, the J gene TRBJ2-7; D ambiguous. The V end was cut by 2 bases, the J end by 7 bases, with 12 bases between. Germline V gene sequence: CDR1 SNHLY, CDR2 FYNNEI. The CDR3 is made up of 13 amino acids. CDR3 region: CASSEWVEREQYF. CDR3 in DNA: TGTGCCAGCAGTGAATGGGTAGAACGAGAGCAGTACTTC.

The V gene is TRBV12-3 or TRBV12-4, the J gene TRBJ2-6, with a weak D call TRBD1 (7 bases). V lost 5 bases and J 0 bases, leaving 20 bases between the germline ends. This CDR3 is 19 amino acids long. CDR3: CASSAARGDSHSGANVLTF. As DNA, the CDR3 is TGTGCCAGCAGTGCGGCCAGGGGGGACTCTCACTCTGGGGCCAACGTCCTGACTTTC.

This clonotype was recorded many times. V usage is TRBV27 and J usage is TRBJ1-5, with TRBD1 identical over 8 bases. CDR3 length equals 16 residues. V was pared by 5 bases and J by 4 bases, with 10 bases of the junction left unmatched. Germline loops: CDR1 MNHEY, CDR2 SMNVEV (reference sequence). CDR3 sequence: CASSHSAGGWNQPQHF. CDR3 nucleotides: TGTGCCAGCAGTCATTCAGCAGGGGGCTGGAATCAGCCCCAGCATTTT.

This clonotype was observed a single time. Since a much larger clone is just one base distant, this may be a read error. The chain uses TRBV11-2 and TRBJ2-7; D is ambiguous. Germline-derived CDR1 and CDR2 are SGHAT and FQNNGV. The CDR3 contains 14 residues. Trimming removed 5 bases from V and 7 bases from J, with 18 bases in between. This chain's CDR3 is CASSPGRTVGEQYF. The DNA of the CDR3 is TGTGCCAGCAGCCCAGGACGGACCGTGGGTGAGCAGTACTTC. The full variable domain, in which reference TRBV11-2 and TRBJ2-7 provide the parts outside the CDR3, is EAGVAQSPRYKIIEKRQSVAFWCNPISGHATLYWYQQILGQGPKLLIQFQNNGVVDDSQLPKDRFSAERLKGVDSTLKIQPAKLEDSAVYLCASSPGRTVGEQYFGPGTRLTVT.

As for this clonotype: A much larger clone lies one base from this, so it may be a read error. The J gene is TRBJ2-2, the V gene TRBV2; D is unclear. Germline CDR1 SNHLY, CDR2 FYNNEI. This CDR3 region has 14 residues. CDR3 region: CAISLAENTGELFF. The CDR3 DNA follows: TGTGCCATCAGTTTAGCAGAGAACACCGGGGAGCTGTTTTTT.

The chain employs TRBV11-3 and TRBJ2-7, with D tentatively TRBD2 (5 bases). The CDR3 sequence is 15 residues long. Per germline, CDR1 SGHNT and CDR2 YENEEA. V gave up 5 bases and J gave up 1 base, with 15 bases separating them. The CDR3 DNA reads as TGTGCCAGCAGCCCCGGGATGGCATCGTCCTACGAGCAGTACTTC. Its protein is CASSPGMASSYEQYF.

The chain uses TRBV15 and TRBJ1-1, with 9 bases matching TRBD1. Germline CDR1 is LNHNV and CDR2 is YYDKDF (reference sequence). The length of the CDR3 is 15 residues. V lost 4 bases and J lost 6; bases outside the gene matches: 9. CDR3 amino acids: CATSTRQGENAEAFF. In nucleotides, the CDR3 is TGTGCCACCAGCACCCGACAGGGGGAAAACGCTGAAGCTTTCTTT.

Many counts were recorded for this clonotype. This rearrangement joins TRBV7-2 to TRBJ2-3; the match to TRBD2 covers 9 bases. This CDR3 is 19 amino acids long. The germline CDR1 and CDR2 sequences are SGHTA and FQGNSA. J lost 2 bases, V lost 7 bases, and 19 bases had no gene match. CDR3 protein: CASTLSGGAPAPLTDTQYF. For the CDR3, the DNA is TGTGCCAGCACCCTTAGCGGGGGAGCCCCAGCCCCTCTCACAGATACGCAGTATTTT.

This clonotype was seen more than once but under ten times. The genes are TRBV12-3 or TRBV12-4 and TRBJ2-7; no reliable D call. V lost 11 bases and J lost 5, with 16 bases in between. The CDR3 covers 12 residues. The CDR3 DNA reads TGTGCCGGCACCACCGGAGTTAACGAGCAGTACTTC. Encoded protein: CAGTTGVNEQYF.

In its sample, this clonotype was seen a few times. This chain joins TRBV4-3 and TRBJ2-4, with 7 bases lining up with TRBD1. The ends lost 0 bases at V and 8 bases at J; junction bases unmatched: 10. Germline CDR1 LGHNA, CDR2 YSLEER. CDR3 size: 16 residues. The CDR3 spells CASSQDNRGAAHIQYF. The CDR3 DNA reads as TGCGCCAGCAGCCAAGACAACAGGGGTGCAGCGCACATTCAGTACTTC.

This clonotype occurred many times. The rearrangement joins TRBV9 to TRBJ2-2, with 9 bases that match TRBD2. Trimming cost V 5 bases and J 0 bases; bases outside gene matches: 8. Germline lookup yields CDR1 SGDLS and CDR2 YYNGEE. The CDR3 length is 17 residues. The CDR3 sequence is CASRGAPSGTNTGELFF. The DNA for the CDR3 is TGTGCCAGCAGGGGAGCCCCTAGCGGGACGAACACCGGGGAGCTGTTTTTT.

This clonotype was observed many times. The chain links TRBV7-9 to TRBJ1-1; D ambiguous. From germline, CDR1 is SEHNR and CDR2 FQNEAQ (reference sequence). With 6 bases removed from V and 2 bases from J, the gap between germline ends came to 4 bases. CDR3 length: 11 residues. The CDR3 loop reads CASRANTEAFF. The CDR3 coding sequence is TGTGCCAGCAGGGCTAACACTGAAGCTTTCTTT.

This clonotype was counted between two and nine times. The chain combines TRBV4-3 with TRBJ2-3; D is possibly TRBD1 or TRBD2 (6 bases each). Trimming took off 0 bases at V and 3 bases at J, with 13 bases between the two ends. The V gene's germline CDR1 is LGHNA and CDR2 YSLEER. This CDR3 is 16 amino acids long. The CDR3 protein is CASSQEGGRGTDTQYF. For the CDR3, the DNA is TGCGCCAGCAGCCAAGAGGGGGGCCGGGGGACAGATACGCAGTATTTT.

This clonotype was seen more than once but under ten times. The chain recombines TRBV4-1 with TRBJ2-5, with unresolved D. Germline lookup yields CDR1 MGHRA and CDR2 YSYEKL. The V gene lost 4 bases and the J gene lost 5 bases, with 14 bases spanning the gap. The CDR3 extends over 14 amino acids. CDR3: CASSLFLGRETQYF. In nucleotides, the CDR3 is TGCGCCAGCAGCCTCTTCCTGGGTCGGGAGACCCAGTACTTC.

This clonotype was picked up many times. This CDR3 is CASRPGTERETQYF. The CDR3 DNA reads TGTGCCAGCAGGCCCGGGACAGAAAGAGAGACCCAGTACTTC. The rearrangement uses TRBV12-3 or TRBV12-4 and TRBJ2-5; 7 bases fit TRBD1. The CDR3 runs 14 residues. The J segment lost 4 bases and the V segment lost 6 bases, leaving 8 bases of the junction unmatched.

The sample holds many counts of this clonotype. V is TRBV7-9 and J is TRBJ2-6; D call uncertain. Germline V CDR1 and CDR2: SEHNR, FQNEAQ (reference sequence). The V end lost 8 bases, the J end lost 3 bases, and 2 bases lay between the germline ends. This CDR3 is 11 amino acids long. DNA of the CDR3: TGTGCCAGCCATGGGGCCAACGTCCTGACTTTC. Its protein is CASHGANVLTF.